The present TCR beta chain was sequenced within a study of beta chain features in type 1 diabetes. Every isolated RNA sample was fully reverse transcribed, so sequencing captured expressed TCRB transcripts. Here immunoSEQ multiplex PCR was the method, and the copy in TCRdb shows in-frame clones only, minus some. The sample carries more than 550,000 clones, over 11% recorded once. A CD45RO/CCR7/CD25/CD127/CD95/CD27 panel sorted naive, central memory, regulatory and stem cell-like memory CD4+ cells. Study results and caveats: TCRB CDR3 length was moderately but significantly reduced in all four CD4+ subsets of Type 1 diabetes patients. A potential influence of HLA type upon TCRB rearrangement remained unresolved herein.

V lost 1 base and J 0 bases, leaving 10 bases between the germline ends. The CDR3 extends over 15 amino acids. The germline V gene has CDR1 SGHTA and CDR2 FQGNSA. With respect to this clone: Its antigen is not known.

Sequencing was carried out using naive CD4+ T cells from blood. The clonotype was recovered from a young man with type 1 diabetes. The chain joins TRBV7-2 to TRBJ2-7; tentative D call: TRBD2 (6 bases). The CDR3 region has the DNA TGTGCCAGCAGCTTAGACGGAGGGGACTCCTACGAGCAGTACTTC. Amino acid sequence: CASSLDGGDSYEQYF.